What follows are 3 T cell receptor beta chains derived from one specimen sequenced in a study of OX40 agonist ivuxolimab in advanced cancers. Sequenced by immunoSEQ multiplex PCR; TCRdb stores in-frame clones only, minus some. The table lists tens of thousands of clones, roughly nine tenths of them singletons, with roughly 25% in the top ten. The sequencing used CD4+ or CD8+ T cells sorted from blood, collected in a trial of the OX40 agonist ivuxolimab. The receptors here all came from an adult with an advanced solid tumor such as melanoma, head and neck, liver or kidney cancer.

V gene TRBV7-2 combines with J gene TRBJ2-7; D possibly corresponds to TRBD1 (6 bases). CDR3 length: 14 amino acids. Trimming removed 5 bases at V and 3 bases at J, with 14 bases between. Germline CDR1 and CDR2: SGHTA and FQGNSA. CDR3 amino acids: CASSVTGTFYEQYF. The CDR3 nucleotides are TGTGCCAGCAGCGTTACCGGGACATTCTACGAGCAGTACTTC.

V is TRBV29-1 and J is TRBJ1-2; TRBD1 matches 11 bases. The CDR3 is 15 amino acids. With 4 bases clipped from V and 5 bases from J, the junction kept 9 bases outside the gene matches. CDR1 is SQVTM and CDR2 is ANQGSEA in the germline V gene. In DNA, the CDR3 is TGCAGCGTTGTTTCCACCGGGACAGGGGGATATGGCTACACCTTC. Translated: CSVVSTGTGGYGYTF. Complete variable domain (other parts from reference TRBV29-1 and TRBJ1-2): SAVISQKPSRDICQRGTSLTIQCQVDSQVTMMFWYRQQPGQSLTLIATANQGSEATYESGFVIDKFPISRPNLTFSTLTVSNMSPEDSSIYLCSVVSTGTGGYGYTFGSGTRLTVV.

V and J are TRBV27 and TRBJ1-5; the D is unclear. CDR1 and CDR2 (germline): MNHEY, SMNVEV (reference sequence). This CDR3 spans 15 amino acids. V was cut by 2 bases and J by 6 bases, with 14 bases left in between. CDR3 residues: CASSLQVPEGQPQHF. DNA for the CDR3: TGTGCCAGCAGTTTACAGGTTCCTGAGGGTCAGCCCCAGCATTTT.